The 6 T cell receptor beta chains in this list originate from one sample, sequenced in a study of blood T cell repertoires in COVID-19 (dated by TCRdb to 2019 to 2021). The library was made by the immunoSEQ multiplex PCR assay. The immuneACCESS repertoire file appears here via TCRdb, limited to in-frame rearrangements. These files lack a portion of the clones; in checked studies, under half of the deficit traces to unresolved V genes, and the cause of the others is not known. This sample lists around 230,000 clones; about 90% were detected once. 3.5% to 4% of the sample is held by the ten biggest clonotypes. The sequencing input was PBMCs or T cells enriched from blood (not recorded which). The source of these receptors is a woman between 25 and 40 years old with acute COVID-19.

The chain has TRBV2 and TRBJ1-2, with unresolved D. The germline gives CDR1 SNHLY, CDR2 FYNNEI. The CDR3 has 13 amino acids. V lost 1 base and J 4 bases, leaving 7 bases between the germline ends. The CDR3 loop reads CASSEEAGYGYTF. CDR3 bases: TGTGCCAGCAGTGAAGAGGCAGGCTATGGCTACACCTTC.

The V call is TRBV5-8, the J call TRBJ2-1; D is perhaps TRBD1 (5 bases). The CDR3 has 15 residues. V was cut by 5 bases and J by 6 bases, with 18 bases left in between. Germline V gene sequence: CDR1 SGHTS, CDR2 YDEGEE. CDR3 in amino acids: CASRTQGKTANEQFF. CDR3 coding DNA: TGTGCCAGCAGGACGCAGGGAAAAACGGCCAATGAGCAGTTCTTC.

The CDR3 DNA sequence: TGCGCCAGCAGCTTACACAACCTACAGGAAAGTTTCTCCTACGAGCAGTACTTC. Its translation: CASSLHNLQESFSYEQYF. The genes are TRBV5-1 and TRBJ2-7; tentative D call: TRBD1 (5 bases). CDR3 size: 18 residues. The germline gives CDR1 SGHRS, CDR2 YFSETQ. Deletions cut 2 bases from V and 0 bases from J, with 21 bases between.

V usage is TRBV28 and J usage is TRBJ1-2; 7 bases align to TRBD1. CDR1 MDHEN and CDR2 SYDVKM come from the germline V gene. J gave up 5 bases and V 6 bases, and 15 bases lay outside the gene matches. The CDR3 is 16 residues long. CDR3 amino acids: CASRTLGGQKYYGYTF. DNA for the CDR3: TGTGCCAGCAGGACCCTCGGGGGACAGAAATATTATGGCTACACCTTC.

This chain uses TRBV6-1 with TRBJ1-5; tentatively, D is TRBD1 (5 bases). Germline lookup yields CDR1 MNHNS and CDR2 SASEGT. Deletions cut 3 bases from V and 2 bases from J, with 11 bases between. This CDR3 region has 15 residues. The CDR3 region has the DNA TGTGCCAGCAGTGAGATCTGGGGGGGCAATCAGCCCCAGCATTTT. Its translation is CASSEIWGGNQPQHF.

This clone was counted once. The rearrangement links TRBV4-1 to TRBJ2-1; 9 positions agree with TRBD2. Trimming cost V 2 bases and J 2 bases; bases outside gene matches: 10. The CDR3 has 18 residues. In germline, CDR1 is MGHRA, CDR2 YSYEKL. The CDR3 bases are TGCGCCAGCAGCCAAACCTCGAGAGTAGCGGGGGCCTACAATGAGCAGTTCTTC. Translating gives CASSQTSRVAGAYNEQFF.